This T cell receptor (beta chain) was found in a study of Graves' ophthalmopathy and Graves' hyperthyroidism. The wider study: Peripheral blood sampling preceded any treatment and occurred at initial diagnosis.

Concerning this clonotype itself: Its antigen is unknown. Because it lacks the conserved phenylalanine or tryptophan at the end, this CDR3 is likely a read error.

Recruitment covered hyperthyroidism patients aged 18 to 65 whose new diagnosis was of under 2 months' duration. Clinical symptoms and serum thyroxine were used for diagnosis; TRAb, thyroid ultrasound and orbital computed tomography were also relied on. Trimming shortened V by 5 bases and J by 4 bases, and 24 bases separated the two germline ends. Germline values: CDR1 MNHEY, CDR2 SVGEGT. CDR3 size: 19 residues. Researchers took RNA transcripts and amplified TCR beta CDR3 regions from them. HTBI primers primed a first-round RT-PCR, and a second-round multiplex PCR followed. TCRdb recomputed calls from the multiplex PCR reads with MiXCR, one row per CDR3 protein. This table has around 400,000 distinct CDR3 sequences, over 20% appearing once. General study points: Blood was where most expanded thyroid clonotypes above 0.001 frequency also turned up.

Material for sequencing was peripheral blood. The source of this sequence is a young woman with stable Graves' hyperthyroidism. This sequence joins TRBV6-2 or TRBV6-3 and TRBJ2-6; TRBD1 is a possible D gene (6 bases). The CDR3 DNA follows: TGTGCCAGCAGTCATTCACTCCGGAACAGGGTTCAAGGGGCCAACGTCCTGACTGTC. This translates into CASSHSLRNRVQGANVLTV.